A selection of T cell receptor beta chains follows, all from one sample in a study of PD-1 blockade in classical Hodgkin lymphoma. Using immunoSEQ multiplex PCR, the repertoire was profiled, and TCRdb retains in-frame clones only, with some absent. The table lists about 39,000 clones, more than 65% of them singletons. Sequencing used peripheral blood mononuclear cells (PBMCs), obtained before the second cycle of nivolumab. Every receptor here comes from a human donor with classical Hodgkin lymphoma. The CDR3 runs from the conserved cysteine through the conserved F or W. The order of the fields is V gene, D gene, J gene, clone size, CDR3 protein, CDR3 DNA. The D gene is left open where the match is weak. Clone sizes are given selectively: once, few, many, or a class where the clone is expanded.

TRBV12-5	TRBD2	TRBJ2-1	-	CASGLVLSTLAGGLYNEQFF	TGTGCTAGTGGTTTGGTACTCTCCACACTAGCGGGAGGCCTCTACAATGAGCAGTTCTTC
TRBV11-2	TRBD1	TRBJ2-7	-	CASSSRTGSYEQYF	TGTGCCAGCAGCTCCAGGACAGGATCCTACGAGCAGTACTTC
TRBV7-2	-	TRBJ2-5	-	CASSFYRVETQYF	TGTGCCAGCAGCTTTTACAGGGTAGAGACCCAGTACTTC
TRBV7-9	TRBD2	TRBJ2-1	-	CASSLALGGTDEQFF	TGTGCCAGCAGCTTAGCGTTGGGGGGGACGGATGAGCAGTTCTTC
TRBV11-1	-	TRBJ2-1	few	CASSAYNEQFF	TGTGCCAGCTCGGCCTACAATGAGCAGTTCTTC
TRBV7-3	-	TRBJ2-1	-	CASSPSSYNEQFF	TGTGCCAGCAGCCCAAGCTCCTACAATGAGCAGTTCTTC
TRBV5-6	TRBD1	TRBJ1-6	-	CASSRGQVLHNSPLHF	TGTGCCAGCAGCCGCGGACAGGTACTTCATAATTCACCCCTCCACTTT
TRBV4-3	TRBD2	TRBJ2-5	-	CASSQDRQGGETQYF	TGCGCCAGCAGCCAAGATCGGCAGGGAGGGGAGACCCAGTACTTC
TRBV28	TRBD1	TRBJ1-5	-	CASTPYRGTNQPQHF	TGTGCCAGCACTCCCTACAGGGGAACCAATCAGCCCCAGCATTTT
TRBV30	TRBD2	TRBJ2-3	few	CAWTSGVDTQYF	TGTGCCTGGACTAGCGGGGTGGATACGCAGTATTTT
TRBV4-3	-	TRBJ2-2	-	CASRHVANTGELFF	TGCGCCAGCAGACATGTTGCGAACACCGGGGAGCTGTTTTTT
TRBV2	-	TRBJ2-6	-	CASSRLGYSGANVLTF	TGTGCCAGCAGCCGCCTAGGATATTCTGGGGCCAACGTCCTGACTTTC
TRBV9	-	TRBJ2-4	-	CASSVGPGTLAKNIQYF	TGTGCCAGCAGCGTAGGTCCGGGGACTCTAGCCAAAAACATTCAGTACTTC
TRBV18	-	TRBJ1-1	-	CASSPKNTEAFF	TGTGCCAGCTCACCCAAGAACACTGAAGCTTTCTTT
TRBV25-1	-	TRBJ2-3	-	CASSEYLSTDTQYF	TGTGCCAGCAGTGAATATCTGAGCACAGATACGCAGTATTTT
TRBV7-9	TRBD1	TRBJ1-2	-	CASSLSGQTLYGYTF	TGTGCCAGCAGCTTATCGGGACAGACCCTCTATGGCTACACCTTC
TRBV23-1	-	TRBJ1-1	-	CASTLETTEAFF	TGCGCCAGCACTTTAGAGACCACTGAAGCTTTCTTT
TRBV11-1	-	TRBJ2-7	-	CASSLNRVSYEQYF	TGTGCCAGCAGCCTAAACAGGGTCTCCTACGAGCAGTACTTC
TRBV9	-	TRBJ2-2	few	CASSVLWGAGELFF	TGTGCCAGCAGCGTTCTCTGGGGGGCCGGGGAGCTGTTTTTT
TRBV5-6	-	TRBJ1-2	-	CASSSGDYGYTF	TGTGCCAGCAGTTCGGGCGACTATGGCTACACCTTC
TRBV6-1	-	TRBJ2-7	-	CASSAYVGVNYEQYF	TGTGCCAGCAGTGCCTACGTAGGAGTCAACTACGAGCAGTACTTC
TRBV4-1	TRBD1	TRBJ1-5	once	CASSQVSGGSNQPQHF	TGCGCCAGCAGCCAAGTGTCAGGGGGCAGCAATCAGCCCCAGCATTTT
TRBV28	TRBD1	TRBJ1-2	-	CASIPGTGVWYGYTF	TGTGCCAGCATCCCCGGGACAGGGGTGTGGTATGGCTACACCTTC
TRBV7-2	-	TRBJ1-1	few	CASSYRGGSSAEAFF	TGTGCCAGCAGCTACCGGGGGGGGTCGAGTGCTGAAGCTTTCTTT